These T cell receptor beta chains were read from a single sample in a study of cytomegalovirus exposure and HLA in healthy donors. Generated by immunoSEQ multiplex PCR, the TCRdb table keeps only in-frame clones and is missing some. The sample lists about 94,000 clones, around 80% seen once, with approximately 0.83% in the top ten. The sequenced sample was PBMCs. Receptor source: a woman aged 55-70 years in good health and CMV-seronegative. Each CDR3 is given with its conserved first and last residue. The D gene is left open where the match is weak. The listing skips clone size in some rows; elsewhere it reads once, few, many or a size class.

TRBJ2-1	once	TRBV13	.	CASSFREAGQFF	TGTGCCAGCAGCTTCAGGGAGGCCGGGCAGTTCTTC
TRBJ1-5	.	TRBV7-2	TRBD1	CASSTGDQSQPQHF	TGTGCCAGCAGTACAGGGGATCAAAGTCAGCCCCAGCATTTT
TRBJ2-7	few	TRBV10-3	TRBD2	CAIGSSGGIYEQYF	TGTGCCATCGGGTCTAGCGGGGGGATCTACGAGCAGTACTTC
TRBJ1-5	once	TRBV2	.	CASSYQGRNQPQHF	TGTGCCAGCAGTTATCAGGGTCGCAATCAGCCCCAGCATTTT
TRBJ1-2	few	TRBV29-1	TRBD1	CSVGQGYGYTF	TGCAGCGTCGGACAGGGCTATGGCTACACCTTC
TRBJ1-6	.	TRBV6-5	.	CASSYTLTGLALHF	TGTGCCAGCAGTTACACCTTAACAGGGTTGGCCCTCCACTTT
TRBJ1-1	once	TRBV6-6	.	CASIPTRNTEAFF	TGTGCCAGCATCCCCACACGGAACACTGAAGCTTTCTTT
TRBJ1-5	.	TRBV5-6	.	CASRAGPNQPQHF	TGTGCCAGCAGGGCAGGGCCCAATCAGCCCCAGCATTTT
TRBJ1-2	few	TRBV28	.	CASSEGGSYGYTF	TGTGCCAGCAGTGAGGGAGGGAGCTATGGCTACACCTTC
TRBJ1-1	few	TRBV5-1	.	CASSLESLGNTEAFF	TGCGCCAGCAGCTTGGAAAGTCTAGGGAACACTGAAGCTTTCTTT
TRBJ2-1	.	TRBV7-8	TRBD1	CASSRPSDRAPYNEQFF	TGTGCCAGCAGCCGCCCCTCCGACAGGGCCCCTTACAATGAGCAGTTCTTC
TRBJ1-5	.	TRBV5-6	TRBD1	CASSRQGYGNQPQHF	TGTGCCAGCAGCCGACAGGGGTACGGCAATCAGCCCCAGCATTTT
TRBJ1-2	.	TRBV28	.	CASSLSGFNANYGYTF	TGTGCCAGCAGTTTATCAGGGTTCAATGCTAACTATGGCTACACCTTC
TRBJ1-2	.	TRBV5-3	TRBD1	CARSRGQNYGYTF	TGTGCCAGAAGCCGGGGACAGAACTATGGCTACACCTTC
TRBJ2-3	.	TRBV9	.	CASSVVAVSTDTQYF	TGTGCCAGCAGCGTCGTAGCGGTTAGCACAGATACGCAGTATTTT
TRBJ1-2	.	TRBV5-4	.	CASSWNRDYGYTF	TGTGCCAGCAGCTGGAACAGGGACTATGGCTACACCTTC
TRBJ2-7	.	TRBV4-3	.	CASSQDGVGRASYEQYF	TGCGCCAGCAGCCAAGATGGGGTGGGCAGGGCCTCCTACGAGCAGTACTTC
TRBJ2-3	.	TRBV6-5	TRBD2	CASSYLAGGQDTQYF	TGTGCCAGCAGTTACCTAGCGGGGGGGCAAGATACGCAGTATTTT
TRBJ2-3	.	TRBV7-9	.	CASSLGLVADTQYF	TGTGCCAGCAGCTTAGGGTTAGTAGCAGATACGCAGTATTTT
TRBJ1-1	.	TRBV7-9	TRBD1	CAGFYRGNTEAFF	TGTGCCGGGTTCTACAGGGGGAACACTGAAGCTTTCTTT
TRBJ1-1	once	TRBV6-5	.	CASSYVADSEAFF	TGTGCCAGCAGTTACGTGGCGGACAGTGAAGCTTTCTTT
TRBJ2-5	.	TRBV7-2	.	CASSLPTPGTQYF	TGTGCCAGCAGCTTACCGACTCCGGGGACCCAGTACTTC
TRBJ1-5	.	TRBV7-8	.	CASSLAGQGNNQPQHF	TGTGCCAGCAGCTTAGCGGGGCAGGGCAACAATCAGCCCCAGCATTTT
TRBJ2-7	.	TRBV9	TRBD1	CASSVGDSDYYEQYF	TGTGCCAGCAGCGTAGGGGACAGCGATTACTACGAGCAGTACTTC
TRBJ2-3	.	TRBV25-1	.	CASYRDTQYF	TGTGCCTCCTACAGGGATACGCAGTATTTT
TRBJ1-2	.	TRBV5-6	.	CASSLVGGASALGYTF	TGTGCCAGCAGCCTTGTTGGGGGGGCGTCGGCCTTAGGCTACACCTTC
TRBJ1-1	.	TRBV5-4	.	CASSFGGGKTDTEAFF	TGTGCCAGCAGCTTTGGCGGGGGCAAGACTGACACTGAAGCTTTCTTT
TRBJ1-1	.	TRBV11-2	.	CASSPLRQAEAFF	TGTGCCAGCAGCCCCCTTCGACAGGCTGAAGCTTTCTTT
TRBJ1-1	.	TRBV6-6	.	CASSPGNTEAFF	TGTGCCAGCAGCCCCGGGAACACTGAAGCTTTCTTT
TRBJ1-6	.	TRBV4-3	.	CASSQERVGNSPLHF	TGCGCCAGCAGCCAAGAGCGGGTGGGGAATTCACCCCTCCACTTT